This TCR beta chain was sequenced during a study of blood T cell repertoires in COVID-19. Looking at the study overall: Both acute and convalescent COVID-19 samples were obtained from the United States, Italy and Spain. PBMCs, B-cell-depleted T cells, or T cells provided the cDNA or gDNA that made up the material.

J gave up 9 bases and V 5 bases, and 8 bases lay outside the gene matches. The germline V gene has CDR1 SGHAT and CDR2 FQNNGV. The CDR3 runs 15 residues. In the original analysis: Counts of nucleated cells, estimated from reference gene primer amplification, were obtained. Assay: immunoSEQ multiplex PCR; the TCRdb copy retains only in-frame clones and omits some. V, J and clone size reflect that table, while D and trimming were determined from the DNA. The table has about 130,000 clones, over 80% seen once. This chain uses TRBV11-2 with TRBJ2-1, with 12 nucleotides matching TRBD1. Sequencing used peripheral blood. The TCR sequence derives from a man in his sixties with acute or convalescent COVID-19. The CDR3 bases are TGTGCCAGCAGCGCCACCGGGACAGGGGGCGGTGAGCAGTTCTTC. Translation: CASSATGTGGGEQFF.